This TCR beta chain was recovered during a study of blood T cell repertoires in COVID-19. The wider study: Material from acute and convalescent COVID-19 was sourced from the United States, Italy and Spain.

The CDR3 spans 15 residues. V lost 6 bases and J lost 4; bases outside the gene matches: 9. Germline V gene lookup returns CDR1 SGHTA and CDR2 FQGNSA. Source study methods: Amplified reference gene primers provided the basis for estimating nucleated cell counts. The protocol was immunoSEQ multiplex PCR, while the TCRdb copy is restricted to in-frame clones and leaves out a portion. V and J calls and clone size are as listed in that table; D and trimming were resolved from the DNA. Here the sample spans roughly 60,000 clones, roughly 80% being singletons. Sequencing input: peripheral blood. The chain carries TRBV7-2 and TRBJ2-1; 7 nucleotides line up with TRBD1. This TCR was sampled from a man aged 45-60 years with COVID-19, enrolled during active disease. The CDR3 region is CASRRDRARYNEQFF. The CDR3 DNA follows: TGTGCCAGCAGACGTGACAGGGCCCGATACAATGAGCAGTTCTTC.